Presented here are 9 T cell receptor beta chains from one specimen sequenced in a study of cytomegalovirus exposure and HLA in healthy donors (TCRdb year 2017). Receptor libraries were prepared by the immunoSEQ multiplex PCR assay. For the multiplex PCR, a mixture combining 60 forward primers for TCR Vbeta segments and 13 reverse primers for TCR Jbeta segments was used. Here the immuneACCESS table is served through TCRdb, limited to in-frame sequences with V and J called. Missing clones are a known gap in these copies; in checked studies unresolved V genes cover under half, and the rest lacks a known reason. This sample has around 180,000 clones in its table, and about four fifths of those were observed once. The ten largest account for about 6% of the sample. The sample taken for sequencing was PBMCs. The receptors were gathered from a woman in her 30s in good health and CMV-seropositive.

The chain carries TRBV7-9 and TRBJ2-3, with TRBD2 matching over 12 bases. This CDR3 is built from 17 residues. From germline, CDR1 is SEHNR and CDR2 FQNEAQ (reference sequence). The V and J ends lost 5 bases and 7 bases, in that order; junction bases with no gene match: 13. CDR3 residues: CASSAWRLAGAPNTQYF. CDR3 in DNA: TGTGCCAGCAGCGCATGGAGACTAGCGGGGGCCCCAAATACGCAGTATTTT.

The gene calls are TRBV5-8 and TRBJ1-1; 11 bases agree with TRBD1. CDR1 is SGHTS and CDR2 is YDEGEE in the germline V gene. The CDR3 contains 16 residues. V lost 4 bases, J lost 7 bases, and 12 bases stayed unmatched. The CDR3 region has the DNA TGTGCCAGCAGCCCTAGTTGGACAGGGGGCGTTGATGAAGCTTTCTTT. This encodes CASSPSWTGGVDEAFF.

The J gene is TRBJ2-2, the V gene TRBV1; TRBD2 reflects the table's D call only, with no check against the DNA. TRBV1 is classified as a pseudogene. The CDR3 is 16 residues long. CDR3 amino acids: CTSMSSGRAGTGELFF. DNA of the CDR3: TGCACCAGCATGAGTAGCGGGAGGGCCGGAACCGGGGAGCTGTTTTTT.

This clone has a handful of counts. This chain joins TRBV28 and TRBJ1-5; TRBD1 might be the D (6 bases). V was shortened by 5 bases and J by 4 bases, with 15 bases between the two germline ends. Germline loops: CDR1 MDHEN, CDR2 SYDVKM. The CDR3 loop spans 15 amino acids. The CDR3: CASSLSGTQNQPQHF. The CDR3 DNA follows: TGTGCCAGCAGTCTCTCCGGGACACAGAATCAGCCCCAGCATTTT.

The chain links TRBV5-4 to TRBJ2-3; possibly TRBD2 for D (5 bases). The CDR3 has 13 residues. Germline CDR1 and CDR2: SGHNT and YYREEE (reference sequence). V lost 4 bases to trimming and J lost 2 bases, with 8 bases between them. The chain's CDR3 is CASSHGDTDTQYF. The CDR3 DNA reads TGTGCCAGCAGCCACGGGGACACAGATACGCAGTATTTT.

V and J are TRBV18 and TRBJ1-1; D call uncertain. V was shortened by 3 bases and J by 5 bases, with 10 bases between the two germline ends. The CDR3 consists of 13 residues. Germline V gene data show CDR1 as KGHSH and CDR2 as LQKENI. The DNA of the CDR3 is TGTGCCAGCTCACCTGAGCCTGTGACTGAAGCTTTCTTT. This sequence encodes CASSPEPVTEAFF.

The chain employs TRBV7-9 and TRBJ1-2, with unresolved D. Trimming took off 5 bases at V and 8 bases at J, with 12 bases between the two ends. Germline CDR1 is SEHNR and CDR2 is FQNEAQ (reference sequence). The CDR3 contains 12 residues. CDR3 amino acids: CASSAYPVGYTF. CDR3 DNA: TGTGCCAGCAGCGCGTACCCCGTAGGCTACACCTTC.

The chain couples TRBV25-1 to TRBJ1-6, with D unresolved. Germline CDR1 and CDR2: MGHDK and SYGVNS. The CDR3 is made up of 13 amino acids. Deletions cut 3 bases from V and 7 bases from J, with 7 bases between. DNA of the CDR3: TGTGCCAGCAGTGAGATGCAGAATTCACCCCTCCACTTT. Amino acids: CASSEMQNSPLHF.

This chain links TRBV6-5 with TRBJ2-1, with D unclear. Germline V gene data show CDR1 as MNHEY and CDR2 as SVGAGI. Trimming took off 4 bases at V and 4 bases at J, with 14 bases between the two ends. The CDR3 contains 15 residues. The CDR3 here is CASSSTLGAYNEQFF. CDR3 DNA: TGTGCCAGCAGTTCAACCCTAGGAGCGTACAATGAGCAGTTCTTC.